The 6 T cell receptor beta chains listed next were all sequenced from one sample in a study of chemoradiotherapy in HPV16-positive cancers. Using immunoSEQ multiplex PCR, the repertoire was profiled, and TCRdb retains in-frame clones only, with some absent. This repertoire shows some 14,000 clones, about 92% found once; its top ten account for 3.5% to 4.5%. The sequencing here drew on tumor tissue, taken from a patient who underwent chemoradiotherapy. The receptors originated from a human donor with HPV-associated anogenital cancer.

The J gene is TRBJ1-2, the V gene TRBV15, with 9 bases that match TRBD1. CDR3 length: 14 amino acids. After removal of 7 bases from V and 8 bases from J, the junction contained 11 bases not matched to a gene. Germline CDR1 and CDR2: LNHNV and YYDKDF (reference sequence). Here the CDR3 DNA reads TGTGCCACCACCCTGGACAGGGGATCAAGGGGCTACACCTTC. This sequence encodes CATTLDRGSRGYTF.

The chain employs TRBV6-6 and TRBJ2-7; weak D call: TRBD2 (5 bases). The length of the CDR3 is 11 residues. CDR1 MNHNY and CDR2 SVGAGI come from the germline V gene (reference sequence). Trimming stripped 5 bases from V and 7 bases from J, with 9 bases between. The CDR3 loop is CASSPRGEQYF. The CDR3 coding sequence is TGTGCCAGCAGTCCCCGAGGGGAGCAGTACTTC.

V usage is TRBV18 and J usage is TRBJ2-3, with 8 nucleotides matching TRBD1. Germline assignment: CDR1 KGHSH and CDR2 LQKENI. V was clipped by 5 bases and J by 3 bases; unmatched bases: 4. The CDR3 is 14 amino acids. CDR3 coding DNA: TGTGCCAGCTCAGCGGACAGGGCAACAGATACGCAGTATTTT. Protein sequence: CASSADRATDTQYF.

The chain carries TRBV5-4 and TRBJ2-1, with 8 bases that match TRBD2. V trimming: 3 bases; J trimming: 0 bases; junction bases outside the gene matches: 2. CDR1 and CDR2 from the germline V gene are SGHNT and YYREEE (reference sequence). CDR3 size: 15 residues. The CDR3, as DNA: TGTGCCAGCAGCTCTACTAGCGGCTCCTACAATGAGCAGTTCTTC. Its translation: CASSSTSGSYNEQFF. Full variable domain (remainder filled in from reference TRBV5-4 and TRBJ2-1): ETGVTQSPTHLIKTRGQQVTLRCSSQSGHNTVSWYQQALGQGPQFIFQYYREEENGRGNFPPRFSGLQFPNYSSELNVNALELDDSALYLCASSSTSGSYNEQFFGPGTRLTVL.

The chain uses TRBV2 and TRBJ1-1, with unresolved D. The CDR3 loop spans 12 amino acids. Germline V CDR1 and CDR2: SNHLY, FYNNEI. Trimming took off 1 base at V and 2 bases at J, with 2 bases between the two ends. In nucleotides, the CDR3 is TGTGCCAGCAGTGAAGATAACACTGAAGCTTTCTTT. It translates to CASSEDNTEAFF.

The chain uses TRBV19 and TRBJ2-7, with 8 bases aligning to TRBD2. This CDR3 has 13 amino acids. Germline assignment: CDR1 LNHDA and CDR2 SQIVND (reference sequence). The junction had 5 bases not matched to a gene; V was cut back by 4 bases and J by 6 bases. The CDR3 here is CASSTVTSAEQYF. For the CDR3, the DNA is TGTGCCAGTAGTACTGTGACTAGCGCCGAGCAGTACTTC.